These T cell receptor beta chains were read from a single sample in a study of PD-L1 blockade in urothelial cancer. Clones were sequenced by immunoSEQ multiplex PCR, and TCRdb holds only the in-frame ones, with some missing. This repertoire shows about 110,000 clones, approximately 85% found once; its top ten account for 2.4%. The sequenced sample was PBMCs, obtained around atezolizumab (anti-PD-L1) treatment. Receptor source: a man over 45 with urothelial cancer. CDR3s include the opening cysteine and the closing phenylalanine or tryptophan. Each record gives: V gene, CDR3 protein.

V gene: TRBV2
CDR3 protein: CASSRGQGVSYEQYF

V gene: TRBV7-6
CDR3 protein: CASSLYATTLYEQYF

V gene: TRBV28
CDR3 protein: CASSPLTGRDTIYF

V gene: TRBV28
CDR3 protein: CASSFIEGNQPQHF

V gene: TRBV27
CDR3 protein: CASRSGWTGELFF

V gene: TRBV19
CDR3 protein: CASTDDRGVFPNEKLFF

V gene: TRBV28
CDR3 protein: CASSLIGIGRSAQHF

V gene: TRBV28
CDR3 protein: CASSLSRSSYEQYF

V gene: TRBV28
CDR3 protein: CASSWTGITNQPQHF

V gene: TRBV18
CDR3 protein: CASSPRQGDSGELFF

V gene: TRBV5-4
CDR3 protein: CASSFSPGPDTQYF

V gene: TRBV9
CDR3 protein: CASSVLQGADTEAFF

V gene: TRBV11-2
CDR3 protein: CASSLGSVNTEAFF

V gene: TRBV9
CDR3 protein: CASSVRGSAGELFF

V gene: TRBV25-1
CDR3 protein: CASISGNGWTGELFF

V gene: TRBV19
CDR3 protein: CASRKNGYGTGSDTQYF

V gene: TRBV18
CDR3 protein: CASSLGQSNQPQHF

V gene: TRBV5-6
CDR3 protein: CASSRQRNTEAFF

V gene: TRBV6-6
CDR3 protein: CASSYKGGNGYTF

V gene: TRBV4-2
CDR3 protein: CASSQNRYEQYF

V gene: TRBV4-1
CDR3 protein: CASSPPGGGPSDTQYF

V gene: TRBV5-6
CDR3 protein: CASSKQGVNTEAFF

V gene: TRBV23-1
CDR3 protein: CASRIAGGPYEQYF

V gene: TRBV5-1
CDR3 protein: CASSPLETGGINEQFF

V gene: TRBV28
CDR3 protein: CASSPLGQRNNYGYTF

V gene: TRBV6-5
CDR3 protein: CASSTGTGGGQHF

V gene: TRBV5-5
CDR3 protein: CASSLFRVGQETQYF

V gene: TRBV30
CDR3 protein: CAWNGRGLFYEQYF

V gene: TRBV19
CDR3 protein: CASSIREGWYNEQFF

V gene: TRBV10-3
CDR3 protein: CAIGEGAEGYTF

V gene: TRBV9
CDR3 protein: CASSAELANQPQHF

V gene: TRBV9
CDR3 protein: CASSVTSVDGELFF

V gene: TRBV14
CDR3 protein: CASSQDSNTEAFF

V gene: TRBV7-7
CDR3 protein: CASSLSRDRGRDTQYF

V gene: TRBV5-1
CDR3 protein: CASSLAGEQYF

V gene: TRBV14
CDR3 protein: CASSARTVGFTDTQYF

V gene: TRBV30
CDR3 protein: CAWSAGLSTDTQYF

V gene: TRBV4-1
CDR3 protein: CASSQDFRTEYGYTF

V gene: TRBV11-3
CDR3 protein: CASSPGQGTRNEQFF

V gene: TRBV5-1
CDR3 protein: CASSLAPLAGGDYNEQFF

V gene: TRBV27
CDR3 protein: CASSPDRSNQPQHF

V gene: TRBV18
CDR3 protein: CASSPKSGSGEQYF

V gene: TRBV6-1
CDR3 protein: CASSRDRGYNSPLHF

V gene: TRBV9
CDR3 protein: CASSVAQGHGNTIYF

V gene: TRBV28
CDR3 protein: CASSFQVKETQYF

V gene: TRBV29-1
CDR3 protein: CSVVSLIYGYTF